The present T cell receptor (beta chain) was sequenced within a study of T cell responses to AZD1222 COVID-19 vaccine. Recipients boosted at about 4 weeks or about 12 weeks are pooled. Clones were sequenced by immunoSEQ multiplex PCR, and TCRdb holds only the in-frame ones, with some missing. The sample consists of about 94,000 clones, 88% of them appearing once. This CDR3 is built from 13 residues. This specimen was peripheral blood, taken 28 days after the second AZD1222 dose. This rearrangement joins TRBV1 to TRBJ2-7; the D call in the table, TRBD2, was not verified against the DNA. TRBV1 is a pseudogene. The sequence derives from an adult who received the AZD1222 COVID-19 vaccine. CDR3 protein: CTISWGREYEQYF. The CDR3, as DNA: TGCACCATCTCTTGGGGGAGGGAGTACGAGCAGTACTTC.